These 20 T cell receptor beta chains were sequenced from one sample in a study of STAT5B mutations in CD4+ large granular lymphocyte leukemia. Profiled with immunoSEQ multiplex PCR; TCRdb holds only in-frame clones, not every one. The data hold fewer than 40,000 clones, with about 76% observed a single time. Sequenced material: CD4+ T cells from blood buffy coats. The receptors stem from a human donor in good health.

CDR3 coding DNA: TGTGCCAGCGAAAAGGGACAGAACACCGGGGAGCTGTTTTTT. Residues: CASEKGQNTGELFF. The chain carries TRBV2 and TRBJ2-2; D perhaps matches TRBD1 (6 bases). From germline, CDR1 is SNHLY and CDR2 FYNNEI. CDR3 length equals 14 residues. With 8 bases removed from V and 1 base from J, the gap between germline ends came to 11 bases.

The chain carries TRBV19 and TRBJ2-1; 10 positions match TRBD2. CDR1 is LNHDA, CDR2 SQIVND, per germline (reference sequence). This CDR3 is 15 amino acids long. The V gene end was trimmed by 3 bases and the J gene end by 14 bases; junction bases not matched to a gene: 13. The CDR3 DNA reads TGTGCCAGTAGTATCTCTAGCGGGAGAAAGGAATTGGAGTTCTTC. Translated, it gives CASSISSGRKELEFF.

This clone was found once. V usage is TRBV5-4 and J usage is TRBJ1-1, with D unclear. The length of the CDR3 is 13 residues. V dropped 0 bases and J dropped 1 base, with 4 bases sitting between them. The germline V gene has CDR1 SGHNT and CDR2 YYREEE (reference sequence). CDR3 nucleotide sequence: TGTGCCAGCAGCTTGGAACCGAACACTGAAGCTTTCTTT. The encoded protein is CASSLEPNTEAFF.

The V gene is TRBV10-1, the J gene TRBJ1-6; D uncertain. Trimming shortened V by 3 bases and J by 8 bases, and 5 bases separated the two germline ends. This CDR3 is 12 amino acids long. The germline V gene has CDR1 WNHNN and CDR2 SYGVQD (reference sequence). The CDR3 protein is CASSDPDSPLHF. As DNA, the CDR3 is TGCGCCAGCAGTGATCCCGATTCACCCCTCCACTTT.

The chain employs TRBV10-1 and TRBJ2-3; D is possibly TRBD2 (6 bases). Looked up from germline, CDR1 is WNHNN and CDR2 is SYGVQD (reference sequence). CDR3 length: 13 amino acids. V was clipped by 4 bases and J by 6 bases, with 11 bases between them. DNA of the CDR3: TGCGCCAGCAGTGCGGGAGTCAGGGATACGCAGTATTTT. Amino acids: CASSAGVRDTQYF.

The rearrangement links TRBV2 to TRBJ2-1, with a possible D match to TRBD2 (7 bases). The germline V and J ends were trimmed by 4 bases and 2 bases, with 12 bases remaining between them. This CDR3 is 15 amino acids long. CDR1 SNHLY and CDR2 FYNNEI come from the germline V gene. CDR3 nucleotide sequence: TGTGCCAGCAGTGTTGGGAGGGGGGCCTACAATGAGCAGTTCTTC. Protein sequence: CASSVGRGAYNEQFF.

This clone was seen just once. V and J are TRBV5-8 and TRBJ2-7; 11 bases align to TRBD1. Trimming removed 5 bases from V and 3 bases from J; junction bases left unmatched: 7. This CDR3 spans 15 amino acids. Germline CDR1 SGHTS, CDR2 YDEGEE. CDR3 in DNA: TGTGCCAGCAGGCTCGCCGGGACAGGGGGCTACGAGCAGTACTTC. Translated, it gives CASRLAGTGGYEQYF.

V gene TRBV5-8 combines with J gene TRBJ1-1, with D possibly matching TRBD1 (5 bases). There are 20 residues in the CDR3. CDR1 is SGHTS, CDR2 YDEGEE, per germline. With 4 bases removed from V and 0 bases from J, the gap between germline ends came to 28 bases. The CDR3 bases are TGTGCCAGCAGCAGGTCTAGACCGGGGCGGCTTGTCAGGATGAACACTGAAGCTTTCTTT. It is translated as CASSRSRPGRLVRMNTEAFF.

V usage is TRBV5-1 and J usage is TRBJ1-1; no reliable D call. Germline V gene lookup returns CDR1 SGHRS and CDR2 YFSETQ. CDR3 length: 14 residues. V lost 0 bases to trimming and J lost 1 base, with 7 bases between them. The CDR3 DNA sequence: TGCGCCAGCAGCTTGGATAACAGGAACACTGAAGCTTTCTTT. This encodes CASSLDNRNTEAFF.

The V gene is TRBV6-6, the J gene TRBJ1-6, with D maybe TRBD1 (5 bases). The CDR3 totals 13 residues. Germline assignment: CDR1 MNHNY and CDR2 SVGAGI (reference sequence). V shed 0 bases and J shed 8 bases, with 5 bases lying between them. CDR3 nucleotides: TGTGCCAGCAGTTACTCAGGGGATTCACCCCTCCACTTT. This translates into CASSYSGDSPLHF.

The V gene is TRBV6-1, the J gene TRBJ2-1; 7 nucleotides match TRBD1. CDR3 size: 15 residues. Germline CDR1 and CDR2: MNHNS and SASEGT. The J segment lost 0 bases and the V segment lost 5 bases, leaving 4 bases of the junction unmatched. The CDR3 DNA follows: TGTGCCAGCAGTTCGGACAGGAACTCCTACAATGAGCAGTTCTTC. Its translation: CASSSDRNSYNEQFF.

This chain joins TRBV4-1 and TRBJ1-1; a weak D match, TRBD1 (6 bases). V lost 0 bases and J 2 bases, leaving 16 bases between the germline ends. This CDR3 spans 17 amino acids. Germline loops: CDR1 MGHRA, CDR2 YSYEKL. In DNA, the CDR3 is TGCGCCAGCAGCCAAGAGGGGGGAGGGGGGAGTAACACTGAAGCTTTCTTT. This codes for CASSQEGGGGSNTEAFF.

The sample holds one count of this clone. The chain has TRBV9 and TRBJ2-3; no definite D call. With 0 bases removed from V and 2 bases from J, the gap between germline ends came to 7 bases. The CDR3 consists of 14 residues. CDR1 is SGDLS, CDR2 YYNGEE, per germline. CDR3 amino acids: CASSVDVATDTQYF. The CDR3 nucleotides are TGTGCCAGCAGCGTAGATGTAGCCACAGATACGCAGTATTTT.

The V gene is TRBV4-1, the J gene TRBJ1-5; no clear D gene. There are 13 residues in the CDR3. V lost 0 bases to trimming and J lost 6 bases, with 6 bases between them. The germline V gene encodes CDR1 MGHRA and CDR2 YSYEKL. CDR3 residues: CASSQESSQPQHF. In nucleotides, the CDR3 is TGCGCCAGCAGCCAAGAATCGAGTCAGCCCCAGCATTTT.

The chain couples TRBV6-1 to TRBJ2-5, with TRBD1 identical over 10 bases. The J segment lost 5 bases and the V segment lost 8 bases, leaving 11 bases of the junction unmatched. The CDR3 is 15 residues long. Germline CDR1 and CDR2: MNHNS and SASEGT. CDR3 nucleotide sequence: TGTGCCAGCTCAACCATGACAGGGGGCGGTGAGACCCAGTACTTC. This codes for CASSTMTGGGETQYF.

The chain uses TRBV15 and TRBJ2-2, with 7 nucleotides matching TRBD2. The V gene's germline CDR1 is LNHNV and CDR2 YYDKDF (reference sequence). The V segment lost 6 bases and the J segment 3 bases; nucleotides outside the gene matches: 7. The CDR3 length is 15 residues. CDR3 coding DNA: TGTGCCACCAGGGGTGGGAGGGGCTACACCGGGGAGCTGTTTTTT. It translates to CATRGGRGYTGELFF.

This rearrangement joins TRBV6-1 to TRBJ2-5; tentative D call: TRBD2 (5 bases). The CDR3 has 13 amino acids. Trimming left V 8 bases short and J 2 bases short, with 12 bases between. CDR1 is MNHNS and CDR2 is SASEGT in the germline V gene. This CDR3 reads CASRRPGQETQYF. DNA for the CDR3: TGTGCCAGCCGTCGACCGGGACAAGAGACCCAGTACTTC.

CDR3 in amino acids: CASSIDRVGNSPLHF. DNA for the CDR3: TGTGCCAGCAGTATCGACAGGGTCGGAAATTCACCCCTCCACTTT. The V call is TRBV6-4, the J call TRBJ1-6, with 7 bases aligning to TRBD1. V dropped 5 bases and J dropped 7; count of bases not matched to a gene: 8. Per germline, CDR1 MRHNA and CDR2 SNTAGT. The CDR3 contains 15 residues.

The chain links TRBV7-9 to TRBJ1-2; D is ambiguous. The CDR3 spans 15 residues. V lost 1 base and J lost 8, with 17 bases in between. CDR1 is SEHNR and CDR2 is FQNEAQ in the germline V gene (reference sequence). CDR3 loop: CASSLGVGQFTGYTF. DNA of the CDR3: TGTGCCAGCAGCTTAGGGGTCGGGCAGTTCACGGGCTACACCTTC.

This sequence joins TRBV19 and TRBJ1-5; D unresolved. Germline V gene sequence: CDR1 LNHDA, CDR2 SQIVND (reference sequence). V lost 3 bases to trimming and J lost 2 bases, with 11 bases between them. The length of the CDR3 is 15 residues. In nucleotides, the CDR3 is TGTGCCAGTAGTATGAAGAGCTGGGGCAATCAGCCCCAGCATTTT. This encodes CASSMKSWGNQPQHF.